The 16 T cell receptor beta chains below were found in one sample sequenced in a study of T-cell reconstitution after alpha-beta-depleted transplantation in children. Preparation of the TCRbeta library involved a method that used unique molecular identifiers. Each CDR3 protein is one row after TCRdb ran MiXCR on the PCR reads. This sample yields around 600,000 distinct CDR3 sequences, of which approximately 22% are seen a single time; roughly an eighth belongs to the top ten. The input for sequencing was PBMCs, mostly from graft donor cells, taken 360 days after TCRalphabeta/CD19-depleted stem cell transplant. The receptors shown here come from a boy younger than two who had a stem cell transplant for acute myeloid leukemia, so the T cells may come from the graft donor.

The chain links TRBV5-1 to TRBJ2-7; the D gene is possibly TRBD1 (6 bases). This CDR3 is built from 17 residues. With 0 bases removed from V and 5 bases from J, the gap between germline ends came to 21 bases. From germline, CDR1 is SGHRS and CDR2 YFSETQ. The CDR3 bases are TGCGCCAGCAGCTTGGGTTTAGCAGGGGAGTTTCGGGACGAGCAGTACTTC. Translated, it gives CASSLGLAGEFRDEQYF.

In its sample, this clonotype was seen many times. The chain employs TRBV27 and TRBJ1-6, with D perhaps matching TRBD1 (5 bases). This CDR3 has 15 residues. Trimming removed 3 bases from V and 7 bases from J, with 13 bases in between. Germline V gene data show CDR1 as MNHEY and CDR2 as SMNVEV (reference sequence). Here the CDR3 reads CASSFRVVRNSPLHF. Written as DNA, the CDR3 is TGTGCCAGCAGTTTCAGGGTTGTTCGGAATTCACCCCTCCACTTT.

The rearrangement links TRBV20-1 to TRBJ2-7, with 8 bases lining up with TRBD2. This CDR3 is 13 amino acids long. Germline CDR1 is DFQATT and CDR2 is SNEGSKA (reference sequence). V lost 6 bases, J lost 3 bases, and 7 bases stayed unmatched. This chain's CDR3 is CSASVRGGYEQYF. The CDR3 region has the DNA TGCAGTGCCAGTGTCCGGGGGGGCTACGAGCAGTACTTC.

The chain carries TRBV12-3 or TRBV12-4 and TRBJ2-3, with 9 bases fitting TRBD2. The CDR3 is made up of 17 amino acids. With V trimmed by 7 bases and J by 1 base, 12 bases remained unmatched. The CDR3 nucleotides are TGTGCCAGCAATCGGGAAAGCGGGGGGCTTCGCACAGATACGCAGTATTTT. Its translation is CASNRESGGLRTDTQYF.

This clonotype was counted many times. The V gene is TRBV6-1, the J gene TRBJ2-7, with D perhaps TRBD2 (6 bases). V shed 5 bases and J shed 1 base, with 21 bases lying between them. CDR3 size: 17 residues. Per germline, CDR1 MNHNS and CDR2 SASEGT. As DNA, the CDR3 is TGTGCCAGCAGTCTAGCTATCGGGCTAGCGCGTTCCTACGAGCAGTACTTC. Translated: CASSLAIGLARSYEQYF.

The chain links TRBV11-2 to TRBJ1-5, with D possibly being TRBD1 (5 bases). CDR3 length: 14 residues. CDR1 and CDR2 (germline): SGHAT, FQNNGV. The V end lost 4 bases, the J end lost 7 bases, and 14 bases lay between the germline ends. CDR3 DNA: TGTGCCAGCAGCTCCGGGGGGGTACAACAGCCCCAGCATTTT. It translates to CASSSGGVQQPQHF.

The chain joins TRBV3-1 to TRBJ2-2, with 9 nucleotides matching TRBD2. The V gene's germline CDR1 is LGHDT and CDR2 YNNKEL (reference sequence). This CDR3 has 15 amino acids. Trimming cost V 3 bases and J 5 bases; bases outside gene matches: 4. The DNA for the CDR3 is TGTGCCAGCAGCCACTATAGCGGGGGTACCGGGGAGCTGTTTTTT. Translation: CASSHYSGGTGELFF.

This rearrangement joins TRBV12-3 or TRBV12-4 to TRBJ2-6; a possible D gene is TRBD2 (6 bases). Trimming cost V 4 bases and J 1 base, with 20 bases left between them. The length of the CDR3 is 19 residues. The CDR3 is CASSSTWGDFPSGANVLTF. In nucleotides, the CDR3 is TGTGCCAGCAGTTCAACCTGGGGGGACTTCCCATCTGGGGCCAACGTCCTGACTTTC.

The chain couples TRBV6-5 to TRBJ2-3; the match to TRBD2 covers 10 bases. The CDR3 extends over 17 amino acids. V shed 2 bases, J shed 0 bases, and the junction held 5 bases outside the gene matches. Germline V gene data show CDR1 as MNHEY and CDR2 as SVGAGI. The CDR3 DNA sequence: TGTGCCAGCAGTTACGGTTCGACTAGCGGGAGCACAGATACGCAGTATTTT. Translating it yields CASSYGSTSGSTDTQYF.

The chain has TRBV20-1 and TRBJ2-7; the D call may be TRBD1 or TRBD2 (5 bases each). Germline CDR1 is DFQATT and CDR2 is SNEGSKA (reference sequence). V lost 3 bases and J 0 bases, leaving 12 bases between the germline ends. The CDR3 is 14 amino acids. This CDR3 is CSARRGLGSYEQYV. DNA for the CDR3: TGCAGTGCTAGGAGGGGATTGGGCTCCTACGAGCAGTACGTC.

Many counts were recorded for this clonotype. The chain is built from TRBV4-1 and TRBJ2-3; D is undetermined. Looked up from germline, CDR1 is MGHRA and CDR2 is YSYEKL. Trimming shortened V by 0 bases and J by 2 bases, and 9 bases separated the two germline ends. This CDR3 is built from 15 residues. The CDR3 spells CASSQDLGITDTQYF. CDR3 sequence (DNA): TGCGCCAGCAGCCAAGATCTGGGAATCACAGATACGCAGTATTTT.

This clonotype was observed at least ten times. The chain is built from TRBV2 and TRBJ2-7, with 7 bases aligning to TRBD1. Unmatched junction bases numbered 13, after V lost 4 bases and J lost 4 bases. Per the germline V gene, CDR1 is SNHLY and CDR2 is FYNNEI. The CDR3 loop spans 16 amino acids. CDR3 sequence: CASSVVPDRVLYEQYF. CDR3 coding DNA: TGTGCCAGCAGTGTGGTTCCTGACAGGGTCCTGTACGAGCAGTACTTC.

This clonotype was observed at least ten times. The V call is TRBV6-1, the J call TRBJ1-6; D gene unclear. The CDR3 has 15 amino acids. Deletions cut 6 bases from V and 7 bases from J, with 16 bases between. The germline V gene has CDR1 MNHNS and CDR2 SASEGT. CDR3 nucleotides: TGTGCCAGCAGACTCACAGAGCTTCCCAATTCACCCCTCCACTTT. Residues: CASRLTELPNSPLHF.

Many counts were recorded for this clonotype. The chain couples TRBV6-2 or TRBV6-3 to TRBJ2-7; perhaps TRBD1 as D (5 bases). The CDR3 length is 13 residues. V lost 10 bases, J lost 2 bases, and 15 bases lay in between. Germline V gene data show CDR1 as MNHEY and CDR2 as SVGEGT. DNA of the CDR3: TGTGCCACCGTCAGACAGACCCCCTACGAGCAGTACTTC. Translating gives CATVRQTPYEQYF.

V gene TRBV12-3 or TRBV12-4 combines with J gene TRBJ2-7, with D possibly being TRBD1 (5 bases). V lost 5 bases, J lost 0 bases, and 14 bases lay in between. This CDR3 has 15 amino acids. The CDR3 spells CASSPGPRASYEQYF. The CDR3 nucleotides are TGTGCCAGCAGTCCCGGCCCCAGGGCCTCCTACGAGCAGTACTTC.

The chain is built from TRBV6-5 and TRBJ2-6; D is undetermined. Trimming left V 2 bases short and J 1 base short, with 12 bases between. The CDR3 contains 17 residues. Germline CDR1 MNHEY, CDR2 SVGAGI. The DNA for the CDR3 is TGTGCCAGCAGTTACAGATACGGCGAATCTGGGGCCAACGTCCTGACTTTC. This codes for CASSYRYGESGANVLTF.